This T cell receptor (beta chain) is from a study of identical twins. A universal primer site was created by template switching, with the cDNA bearing unique molecular identifiers. TCRdb re-analysed the 5' RACE reads in MiXCR, keeping a single row per CDR3 protein. The profile shows 700,000 or so distinct CDR3 sequences, over 8.5% of them singletons. The germline V gene encodes CDR1 SGHDN and CDR2 FVKESK. The J segment lost 7 bases and the V segment lost 1 base, leaving 7 bases of the junction unmatched. The CDR3 extends over 15 amino acids. Study results and caveats: Twins' surplus sharing was weaker for beta out-of-frame sequences.

Comment on this clonotype: Its matching antigen is unknown.

In addition, the sample was reused for a study of yellow fever vaccine responses in identical twins.

This TCR derives from a woman under 30 in good health. This chain uses TRBV14 with TRBJ2-7; 10 bases map to TRBD2. The sample was PBMCs. Here the CDR3 DNA reads TGTGCCAGCAGCCAAGTTAGCGGGAGGCCCTGGGAGCAGTACTTC. This sequence encodes CASSQVSGRPWEQYF.